This T cell receptor beta chain stems from a study of T cell repertoires in ileal Crohn's disease. The study, taken as a whole, reports: Sorted CD8 T cells held more high-frequency clones than CD4.

TCRdb keeps only in-frame clones here, not all; method: immunoSEQ multiplex PCR. The table shows 16,000 or so clones, with around 90% occurring only once. As regards this clone: Its antigen is unidentified.

CDR1 and CDR2 (germline): DFQATT, SNEGSKA (reference sequence). This CDR3 is 10 amino acids long. Trimming removed 5 bases at V and 7 bases at J, with 8 bases between. The chain links TRBV20-1 to TRBJ1-2, with TRBD1 as a possible D gene (5 bases). What was sequenced was ileal tissue. The TCR sequence derives from an adult with Crohn's disease. DNA of the CDR3: TGCAGTGCTCCTCAGGGTGGCTACACCTTC. Protein: CSAPQGGYTF.